This T cell receptor beta chain was found in a study of T-cell reconstitution after alpha-beta-depleted transplantation in children. Germline lookup yields CDR1 SGHAT and CDR2 FQNNGV. Trimming removed 3 bases from V and 4 bases from J; junction bases left unmatched: 8. The CDR3 spans 16 residues. Study-level points and caveats: Hyperexpanded clones declined; after one year, newly produced T cells mostly supplied diversity.

Unique molecular identifiers were incorporated into the prepared TCRbeta library. TCRdb processed the PCR reads anew with MiXCR; each CDR3 protein has one entry. The table shows some 600,000 distinct CDR3 sequences, with 13% occurring only once. The table lists this clonotype with a few counts. What it recognizes is unknown. Sample: PBMCs, mostly from graft donor cells, taken 360 days after TCRalphabeta/CD19-depleted stem cell transplant. The V gene is TRBV11-2, the J gene TRBJ2-2; TRBD1 matches 7 bases. This receptor was taken from a male patient younger than 18 who had a stem cell transplant for acute myeloid leukemia, so the T cells may come from the graft donor. The CDR3 sequence: CASSFPWTGGTGELFF. The DNA for the CDR3 is TGTGCCAGCAGCTTCCCCTGGACAGGTGGCACCGGGGAGCTGTTTTTT.